The following is a T cell receptor beta chain sequence with its context. What it binds is unknown. The sample originates from a study of vaccination and CD4 T cells after COVID-19. Study background: Two Hispanic individuals were among six male and four female convalescent patients. The study's findings and limits: Apart from involving relatively few convalescent patients, the work omitted early post-infection timepoints. The median SARS-CoV-2-reactive clonotype number increased from around 20 to 38, without statistical significance.

The treatment here: approximately 10-day PBMC culture with coronavirus spike peptide pools or control peptides (ViraFEST assay). The unexposed donor's CD4+ T cells were collected before the COVID-19 pandemic (2011-2018). Cultured CD4+ T cell DNA underwent sequencing with the Oncomine TCR Beta short-read assay. TCRdb reprocessed the PCR reads with MiXCR, giving one entry per CDR3 protein. The sample has thousands of distinct CDR3 sequences, approximately 44% seen once. The receptor was isolated from a human donor in good health. The specimen sequenced was CD4+ T cells from blood, cultured in vitro.

As DNA, the CDR3 is TGTGCCAGCAGTACACAGGGGCTGGGCTACACCTTC. Protein product: CASSTQGLGYTF. The rearrangement joins TRBV6-1 to TRBJ1-2; 7 positions agree with TRBD1. J lost 8 bases, V lost 5 bases, and 5 bases had no gene match. CDR3 size: 12 residues. Germline CDR1 MNHNS, CDR2 SASEGT.